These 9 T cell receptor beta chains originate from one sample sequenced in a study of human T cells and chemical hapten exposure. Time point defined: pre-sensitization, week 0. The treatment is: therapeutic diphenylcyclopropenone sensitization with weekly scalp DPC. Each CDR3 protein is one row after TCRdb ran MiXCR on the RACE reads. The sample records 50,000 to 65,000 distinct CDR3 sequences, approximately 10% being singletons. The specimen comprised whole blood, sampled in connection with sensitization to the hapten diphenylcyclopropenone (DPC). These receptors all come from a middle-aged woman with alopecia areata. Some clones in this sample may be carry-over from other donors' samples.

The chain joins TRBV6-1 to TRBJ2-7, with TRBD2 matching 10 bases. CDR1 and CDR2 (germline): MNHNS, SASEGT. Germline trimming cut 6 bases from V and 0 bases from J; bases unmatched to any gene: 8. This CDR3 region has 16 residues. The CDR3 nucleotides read TGTGCCAGCAGACCACTAGCGGGGAGTATCTCCTACGAGCAGTACTTC. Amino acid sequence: CASRPLAGSISYEQYF.

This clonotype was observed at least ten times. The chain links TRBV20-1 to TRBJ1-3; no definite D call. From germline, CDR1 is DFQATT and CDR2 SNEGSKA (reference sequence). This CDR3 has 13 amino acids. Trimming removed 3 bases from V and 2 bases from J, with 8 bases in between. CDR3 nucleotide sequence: TGCAGTGCTAGCGGAGGGACTGGAAACACCATATATTTT. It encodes CSASGGTGNTIYF.

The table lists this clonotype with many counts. This chain's CDR3 is CAWSYGNEQFF. The DNA of the CDR3 is TGTGCCTGGAGTTACGGAAATGAGCAGTTCTTC. V and J are TRBV30 and TRBJ2-1, with no clear D. There are 11 residues in the CDR3. Per germline, CDR1 GTSNPN and CDR2 SVGIG (reference sequence). V was cut by 2 bases and J by 7 bases, with 6 bases left in between. The full variable domain, its missing parts supplied by reference TRBV30 and TRBJ2-1, is SQTIHQWPATLVQPVGSPLSLECTVEGTSNPNLYWYRQAAGRGLQLLFYSVGIGQISSEVPQNLSASRPQDRQFILSSKKLLLSDSGFYLCAWSYGNEQFFGPGTRLTVL.

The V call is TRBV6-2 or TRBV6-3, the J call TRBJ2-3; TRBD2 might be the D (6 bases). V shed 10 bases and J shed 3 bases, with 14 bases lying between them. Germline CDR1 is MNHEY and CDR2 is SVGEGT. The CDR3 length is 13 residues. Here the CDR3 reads CATMEGPTDTQYF. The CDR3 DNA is TGTGCCACCATGGAGGGACCGACAGATACGCAGTATTTT.

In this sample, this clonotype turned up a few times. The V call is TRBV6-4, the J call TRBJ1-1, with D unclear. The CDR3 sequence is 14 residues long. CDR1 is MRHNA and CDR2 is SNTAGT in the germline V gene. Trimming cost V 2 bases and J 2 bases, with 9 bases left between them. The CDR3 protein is CASSDRATNTEAFF. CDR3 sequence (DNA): TGTGCCAGCAGTGACCGGGCAACTAACACTGAAGCTTTCTTT.

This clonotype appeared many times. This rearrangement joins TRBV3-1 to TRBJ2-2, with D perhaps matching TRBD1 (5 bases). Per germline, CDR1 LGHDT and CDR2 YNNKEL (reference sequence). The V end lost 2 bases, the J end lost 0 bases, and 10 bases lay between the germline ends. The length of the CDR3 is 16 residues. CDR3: CASSQSLTANTGELFF. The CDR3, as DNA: TGTGCCAGCAGCCAATCTTTGACAGCGAACACCGGGGAGCTGTTTTTT. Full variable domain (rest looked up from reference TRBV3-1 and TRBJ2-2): DTAVSQTPKYLVTQMGNDKSIKCEQNLGHDTMYWYKQDSKKFLKIMFSYNNKELIINETVPNRFSPKSPDKAHLNLHINSLELGDSAVYFCASSQSLTANTGELFFGEGSRLTVL.

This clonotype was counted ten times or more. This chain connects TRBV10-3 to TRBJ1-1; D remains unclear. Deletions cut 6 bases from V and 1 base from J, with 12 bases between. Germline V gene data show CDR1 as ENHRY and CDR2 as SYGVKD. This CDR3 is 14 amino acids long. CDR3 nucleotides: TGTGCCATCAGCATGACAACCAAGAACACTGAAGCTTTCTTT. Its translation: CAISMTTKNTEAFF.

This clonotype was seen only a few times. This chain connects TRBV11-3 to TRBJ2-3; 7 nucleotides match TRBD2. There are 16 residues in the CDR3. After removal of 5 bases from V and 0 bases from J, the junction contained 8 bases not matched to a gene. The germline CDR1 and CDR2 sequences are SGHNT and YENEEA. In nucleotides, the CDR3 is TGTGCCAGCAGCCCGGCTGGCGGGAGAAGCACAGATACGCAGTATTTT. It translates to CASSPAGGRSTDTQYF.

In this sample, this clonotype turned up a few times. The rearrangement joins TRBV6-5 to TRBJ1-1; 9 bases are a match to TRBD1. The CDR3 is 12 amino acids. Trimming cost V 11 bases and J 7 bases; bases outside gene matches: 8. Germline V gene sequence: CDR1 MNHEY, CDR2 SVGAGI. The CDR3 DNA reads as TGTGCCGCCTGGACAGGGGTGGGTGAAGCTTTCTTT. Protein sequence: CAAWTGVGEAFF.